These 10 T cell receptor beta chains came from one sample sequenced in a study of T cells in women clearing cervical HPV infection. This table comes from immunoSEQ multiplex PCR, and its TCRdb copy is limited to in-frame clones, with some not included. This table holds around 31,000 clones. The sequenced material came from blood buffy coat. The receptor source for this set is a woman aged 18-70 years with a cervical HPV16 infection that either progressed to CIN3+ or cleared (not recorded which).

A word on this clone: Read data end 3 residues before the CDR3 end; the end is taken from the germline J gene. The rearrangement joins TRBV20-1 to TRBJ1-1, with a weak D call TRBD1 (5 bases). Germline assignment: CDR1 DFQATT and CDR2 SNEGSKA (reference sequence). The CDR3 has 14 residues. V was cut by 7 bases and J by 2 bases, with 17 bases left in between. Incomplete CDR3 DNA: TGCAGTGAACAAACAGGTTTAGGAAACACTGAA. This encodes CSEQTGLGNTE. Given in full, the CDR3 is CSEQTGLGNTEAFF.

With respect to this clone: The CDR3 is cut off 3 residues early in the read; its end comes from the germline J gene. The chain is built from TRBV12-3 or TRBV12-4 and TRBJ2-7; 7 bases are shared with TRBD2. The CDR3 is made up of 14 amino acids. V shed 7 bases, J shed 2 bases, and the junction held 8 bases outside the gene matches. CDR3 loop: CASTLTAGAYEQYF. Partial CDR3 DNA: TGTGCCAGCACCTTAACGGCGGGGGCCTACGAG.

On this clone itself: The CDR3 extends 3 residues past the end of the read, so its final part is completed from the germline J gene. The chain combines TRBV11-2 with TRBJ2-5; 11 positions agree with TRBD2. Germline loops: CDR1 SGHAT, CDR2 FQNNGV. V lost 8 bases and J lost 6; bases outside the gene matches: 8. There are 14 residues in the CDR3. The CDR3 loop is CASRLAGLGQTQYF. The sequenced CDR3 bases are TGTGCCAGCCGACTAGCGGGGTTGGGACAGACC.

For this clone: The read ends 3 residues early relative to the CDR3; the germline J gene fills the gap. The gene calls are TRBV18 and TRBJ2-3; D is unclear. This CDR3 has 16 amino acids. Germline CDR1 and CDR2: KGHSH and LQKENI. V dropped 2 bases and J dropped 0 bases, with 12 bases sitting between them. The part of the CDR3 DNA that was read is TGTGCCAGCTCACCATCAGGCGCTTCTAGCACAGATACG. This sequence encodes CASSPSGASSTDT. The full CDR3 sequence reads CASSPSGASSTDTQYF.

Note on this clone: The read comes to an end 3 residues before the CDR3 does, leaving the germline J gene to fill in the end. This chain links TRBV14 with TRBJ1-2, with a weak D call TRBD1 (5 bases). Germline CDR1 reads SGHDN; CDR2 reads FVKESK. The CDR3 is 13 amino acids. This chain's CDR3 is CASSQTTGRGYTF. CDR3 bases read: TGTGCCAGCAGCCAGACAACAGGTCGCGGC.

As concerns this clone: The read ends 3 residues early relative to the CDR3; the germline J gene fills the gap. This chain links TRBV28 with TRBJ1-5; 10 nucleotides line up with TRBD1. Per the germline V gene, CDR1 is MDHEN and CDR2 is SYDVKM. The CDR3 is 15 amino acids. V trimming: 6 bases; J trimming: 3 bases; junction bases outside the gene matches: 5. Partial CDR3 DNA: TGTGCCAGCAGGACCGGACAGGGGGTCAATCAGCCC. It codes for CASRTGQGVNQP. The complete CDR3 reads CASRTGQGVNQPQHF.

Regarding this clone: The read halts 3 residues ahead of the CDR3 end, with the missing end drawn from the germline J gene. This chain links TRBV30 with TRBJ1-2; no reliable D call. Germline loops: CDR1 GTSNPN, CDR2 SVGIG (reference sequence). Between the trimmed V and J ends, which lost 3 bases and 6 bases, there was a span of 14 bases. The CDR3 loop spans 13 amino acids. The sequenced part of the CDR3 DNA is TGTGCCTGGAGGACTTTTCTGGAGAATGGC. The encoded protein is CAWRTFLENG. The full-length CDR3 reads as CAWRTFLENGYTF.

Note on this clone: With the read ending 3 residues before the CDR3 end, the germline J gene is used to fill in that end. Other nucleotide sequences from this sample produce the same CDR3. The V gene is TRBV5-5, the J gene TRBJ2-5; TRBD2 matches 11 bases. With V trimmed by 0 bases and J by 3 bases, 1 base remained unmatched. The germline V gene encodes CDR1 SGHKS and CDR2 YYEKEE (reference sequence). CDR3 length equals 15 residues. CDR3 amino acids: CASSLVGLAEETQYF. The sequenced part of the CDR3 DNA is TGTGCCAGCAGCTTGGTGGGACTAGCGGAAGAGACC.

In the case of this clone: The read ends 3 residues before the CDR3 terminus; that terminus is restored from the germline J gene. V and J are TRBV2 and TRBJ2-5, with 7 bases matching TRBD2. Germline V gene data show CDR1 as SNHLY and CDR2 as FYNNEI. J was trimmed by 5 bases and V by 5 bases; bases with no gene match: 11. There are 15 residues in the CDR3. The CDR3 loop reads CASSTAGLVTETQYF. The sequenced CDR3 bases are TGTGCCAGCAGTACGGCCGGACTAGTAACGGAGACC.

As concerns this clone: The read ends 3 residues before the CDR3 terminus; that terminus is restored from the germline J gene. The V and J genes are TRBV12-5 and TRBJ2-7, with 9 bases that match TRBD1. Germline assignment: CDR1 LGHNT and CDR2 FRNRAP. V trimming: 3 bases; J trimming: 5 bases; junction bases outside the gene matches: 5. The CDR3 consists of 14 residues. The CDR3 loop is CASGFGTGINEQYF. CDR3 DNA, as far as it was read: TGTGCTAGTGGTTTCGGGACAGGGATTAACGAG.